Shown below are 10 T cell receptor beta chains from a single sample sequenced in a study of blood T cells in healthy people across ages. Through a sample-barcoded 5' primer and a J-beta primer mix, a second PCR was run for about 6 to 11 cycles. TCRdb used MiXCR to reprocess the 5' RACE reads, holding one entry per CDR3 protein. The sample has about 1.4 million distinct CDR3 sequences; almost 60% are singletons. The sample was blood. The origin of the receptors is a man younger than 35 in good health.

This rearrangement joins TRBV29-1 to TRBJ1-1; D gene uncertain. The V gene lost 3 bases and the J gene lost 3 bases, with 2 bases spanning the gap. The CDR3 length is 10 residues. Germline lookup yields CDR1 SQVTM and CDR2 ANQGSEA. CDR3 protein: CSVEHTEAFF. CDR3 nucleotides: TGCAGCGTTGAGCACACTGAAGCTTTCTTT.

The rearrangement uses TRBV3-1 and TRBJ1-1; D is perhaps TRBD1 (5 bases). Germline V gene lookup returns CDR1 LGHDT and CDR2 YNNKEL (reference sequence). The germline V and J ends were trimmed by 2 bases and 5 bases, with 9 bases remaining between them. The CDR3 spans 13 residues. The CDR3 coding sequence is TGTGCCAGCAGCCAAAAGGGACGGACTGAAGCTTTCTTT. Its protein is CASSQKGRTEAFF.

J is TRBJ2-7 and V is TRBV10-3, with 8 bases identical to TRBD2. This CDR3 comprises 17 residues. Trimming removed 0 bases from V and 2 bases from J; junction bases left unmatched: 9. The germline V gene has CDR1 ENHRY and CDR2 SYGVKD. This CDR3 is CAISESIGGEFTYEQYF. CDR3 nucleotides: TGTGCCATCAGTGAGTCGATCGGGGGGGAGTTCACCTACGAGCAGTACTTC.

J is TRBJ2-7 and V is TRBV30; D not certain. The J call is doubtful: the DNA matches TRBJ2-5 better. Looked up from germline, CDR1 is GTSNPN and CDR2 is SVGIG (reference sequence). The CDR3 runs 12 residues. The CDR3 reads CAWSVSWRTQYF. Written as DNA, the CDR3 is TGTGCCTGGAGTGTATCCTGGCGGACCCAGTACTTC.

This clonotype was observed a single time. The junction differs from germline at one of its ends, possibly a read error. This rearrangement joins TRBV2 to TRBJ2-7; a possible D gene is TRBD2 (6 bases). The CDR3 consists of 13 residues. The germline V gene has CDR1 SNHLY and CDR2 FYNNEI. The CDR3 loop is CASSEVGTYEQYF. Written as DNA, the CDR3 is TGTGCCAGCAGCGAAGTGGGGACTTACGAGCAGTACTTC.

This clonotype occurred a few times. The chain couples TRBV7-9 to TRBJ1-2; 9 nucleotides line up with TRBD1. Looked up from germline, CDR1 is SEHNR and CDR2 is FQNEAQ (reference sequence). The junction had 10 bases not matched to a gene; V was cut back by 10 bases and J by 4 bases. The CDR3 length is 14 residues. CDR3: CATPTGQGAYGYTF. In DNA form, the CDR3 reads TGTGCCACCCCCACGGGACAGGGAGCCTATGGCTACACCTTC.

The rearrangement links TRBV20-1 to TRBJ2-5; D uncertain. The ends were cut back, 2 bases at V and 5 bases at J, with 15 bases in the middle. This CDR3 is built from 14 residues. The germline CDR1 and CDR2 sequences are DFQATT and SNEGSKA (reference sequence). CDR3 DNA: TGCAGTGCTAGATTTTTGGGGATAGGGGAGACCCAGTACTTC. This translates into CSARFLGIGETQYF.

This clonotype turned up a few times. The chain links TRBV4-1 to TRBJ2-7, with D unresolved. V gave up 3 bases and J gave up 0 bases, with 9 bases separating them. There are 14 residues in the CDR3. The germline V gene has CDR1 MGHRA and CDR2 YSYEKL. This CDR3 is CASSHPSSSYEQYF. The DNA of the CDR3 is TGCGCCAGCAGCCATCCCAGCAGCTCCTACGAGCAGTACTTC.

This clonotype occurred a few times. The chain recombines TRBV3-1 with TRBJ2-2, with D possibly matching TRBD1 (5 bases). This CDR3 region has 15 residues. Germline values: CDR1 LGHDT, CDR2 YNNKEL (reference sequence). Trimming took off 3 bases at V and 4 bases at J, with 12 bases between the two ends. The CDR3 coding sequence is TGTGCCAGCAGCCAGAAGGGCAGGGTCACCGGGGAGCTGTTTTTT. Its translation: CASSQKGRVTGELFF.

This chain joins TRBV18 and TRBJ1-4; D unclear. This CDR3 spans 13 amino acids. Trimming left V 2 bases short and J 5 bases short, with 6 bases between. Germline assignment: CDR1 KGHSH and CDR2 LQKENI. Here the CDR3 reads CASSPEMNEKLFF. As DNA, the CDR3 is TGTGCCAGCTCACCAGAAATGAATGAAAAACTGTTTTTT.